The clone carrying this TCR beta chain was seen ten or more times. V shed 5 bases and J 3 bases; nucleotides not matched to a gene: 7. In germline, CDR1 is MNHEY, CDR2 SVGEGT. The CDR3 loop spans 15 amino acids. The sample is drawn from a study of regulatory T cells in long-lasting Graves disease. Looking at the study overall: The study enrolled newly diagnosed Graves' patients on antithyroid drugs under 3 months.

The time point was: newly diagnosed GD, antithyroid drugs for less than 3 months. PBMC RNA served as the TCR library source. Per American Thyroid Association guidelines, Graves' disease was diagnosed. Construction of the TCR beta libraries employed iRepertoire HTBI primers in conjunction with Arm-PCR of CDR3 regions. TCRdb redid the calling of the multiplex PCR reads with MiXCR, one entry per CDR3 protein. The repertoire holds more than 300,000 distinct CDR3 sequences, 12% seen once, with about 19% in the top ten. The same sample was also used in a study of T cells in Graves' hyperthyroidism and ophthalmopathy. That investigation notes: TCR CDR3 regions were first amplified by RT-PCR with HTBI primers. Most thyroid clonotypes expanded above 0.001 were also detected in blood.

The sequence was obtained from a woman aged 18 to 35 with Graves disease. Sample: peripheral blood mononuclear cells (PBMCs), taken at new diagnosis, from a patient treated with antithyroid drugs. V gene TRBV6-2 or TRBV6-3 combines with J gene TRBJ1-2, with 9 bases identical to TRBD1. CDR3 sequence reads: CASSRTGDVDYGYTF. Written as DNA, the CDR3 is TGTGCCAGCAGTCGGACAGGGGATGTGGACTATGGCTACACCTTC.